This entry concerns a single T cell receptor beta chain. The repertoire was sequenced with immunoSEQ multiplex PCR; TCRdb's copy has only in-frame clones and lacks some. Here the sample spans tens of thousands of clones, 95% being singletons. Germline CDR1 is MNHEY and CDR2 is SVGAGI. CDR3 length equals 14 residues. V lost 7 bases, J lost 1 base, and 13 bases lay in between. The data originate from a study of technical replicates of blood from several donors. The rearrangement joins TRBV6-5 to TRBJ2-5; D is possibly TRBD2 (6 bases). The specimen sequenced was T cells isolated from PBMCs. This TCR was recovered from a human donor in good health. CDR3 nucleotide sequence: TGTGCCAGCACCAAAGGAGGGACCCAAGAGACCCAGTACTTC. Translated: CASTKGGTQETQYF.